The text below deals with one TCR beta chain. Antigen unknown. The sample originates from a study of cytotoxic CD8 clonotypes in ibrutinib-treated CLL. Study-wide findings and caveats: Stable or contracted on treatment, public clonotypes were also uncommon. Against age-matched healthy donors, baseline clonality ran higher and tracked circulating CD8+ T-cell counts.

The CDR3 sequence is 15 residues long. In germline, CDR1 is MNHNS, CDR2 SASEGT. The V gene end was trimmed by 7 bases and the J gene end by 0 bases; junction bases not matched to a gene: 6. Investigators sought sequencing depths of between 1 in 200,000 and 1 in 1 million T cells. Assay: immunoSEQ multiplex PCR; the TCRdb copy retains only in-frame clones and omits some. The sample contains over 70,000 clones, 86% of which appear only once. This chain connects TRBV6-1 to TRBJ1-5; 7 nucleotides match TRBD1. The starting material was PBMCs, obtained before ibrutinib treatment. The sequence was obtained from a human donor with chronic lymphocytic leukemia. The CDR3 DNA is TGTGCCAGCACCCCGGGGACAGCTAGCAATCAGCCCCAGCATTTT. It translates to CASTPGTASNQPQHF.